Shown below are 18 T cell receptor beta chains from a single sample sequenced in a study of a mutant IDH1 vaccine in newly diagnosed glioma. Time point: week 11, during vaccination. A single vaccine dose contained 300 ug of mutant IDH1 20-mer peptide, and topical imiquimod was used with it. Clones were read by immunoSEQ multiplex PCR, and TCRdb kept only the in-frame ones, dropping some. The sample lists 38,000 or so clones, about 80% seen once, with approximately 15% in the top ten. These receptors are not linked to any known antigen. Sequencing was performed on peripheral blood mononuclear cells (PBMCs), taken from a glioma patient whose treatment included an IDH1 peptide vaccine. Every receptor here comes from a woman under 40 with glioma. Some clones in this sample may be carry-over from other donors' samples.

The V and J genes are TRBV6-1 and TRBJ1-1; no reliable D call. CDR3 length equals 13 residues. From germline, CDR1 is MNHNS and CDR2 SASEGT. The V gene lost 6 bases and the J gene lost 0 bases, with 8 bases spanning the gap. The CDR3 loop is CASRDGLNTEAFF. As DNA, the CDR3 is TGTGCCAGCAGAGACGGGTTGAACACTGAAGCTTTCTTT.

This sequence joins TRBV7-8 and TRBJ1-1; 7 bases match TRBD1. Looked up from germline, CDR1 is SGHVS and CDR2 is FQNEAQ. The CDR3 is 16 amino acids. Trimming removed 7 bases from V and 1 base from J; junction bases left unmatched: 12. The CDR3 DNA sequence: TGTGCCAGCAACGAACCTCGACAGGGAGGGAACACTGAAGCTTTCTTT. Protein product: CASNEPRQGGNTEAFF. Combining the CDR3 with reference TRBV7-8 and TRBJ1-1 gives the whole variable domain GAGVSQSPRYKVAKRGQDVALRCDPISGHVSLFWYQQALGQGPEFLTYFQNEAQLDKSGLPSDRFFAERPEGSVSTLKIQRTQQEDSAVYLCASNEPRQGGNTEAFFGQGTRLTVV.

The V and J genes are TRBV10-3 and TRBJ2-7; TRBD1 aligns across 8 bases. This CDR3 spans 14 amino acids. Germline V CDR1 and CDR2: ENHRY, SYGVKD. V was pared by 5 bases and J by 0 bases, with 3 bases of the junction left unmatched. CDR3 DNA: TGTGCCATCAGTTCGACAGGGGCCTCCTACGAGCAGTACTTC. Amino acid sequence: CAISSTGASYEQYF.

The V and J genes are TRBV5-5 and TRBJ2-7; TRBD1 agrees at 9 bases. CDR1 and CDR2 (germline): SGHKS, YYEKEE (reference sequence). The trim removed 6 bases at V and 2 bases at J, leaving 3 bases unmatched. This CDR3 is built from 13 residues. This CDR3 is CASMDRGTYEQYF. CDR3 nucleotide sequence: TGTGCCAGCATGGACAGGGGTACCTACGAGCAGTACTTC.

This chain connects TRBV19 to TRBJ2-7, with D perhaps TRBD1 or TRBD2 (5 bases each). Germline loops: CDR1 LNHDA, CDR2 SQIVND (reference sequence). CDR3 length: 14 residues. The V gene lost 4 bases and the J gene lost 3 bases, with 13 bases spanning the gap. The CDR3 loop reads CASSTFGTIYEQYF. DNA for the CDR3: TGTGCCAGTAGTACCTTCGGGACGATCTACGAGCAGTACTTC.

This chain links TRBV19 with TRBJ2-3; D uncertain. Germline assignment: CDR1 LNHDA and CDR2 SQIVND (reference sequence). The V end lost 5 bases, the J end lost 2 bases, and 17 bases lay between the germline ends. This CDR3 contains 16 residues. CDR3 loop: CASSVLMITSTDTQYF. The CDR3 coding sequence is TGTGCCAGTAGTGTACTAATGATCACGTCCACAGATACGCAGTATTTT. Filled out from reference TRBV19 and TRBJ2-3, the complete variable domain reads DGGITQSPKYLFRKEGQNVTLSCEQNLNHDAMYWYRQDPGQGLRLIYYSQIVNDFQKGDIAEGYSVSREKKESFPLTVTSAQKNPTAFYLCASSVLMITSTDTQYFGPGTRLTVL.

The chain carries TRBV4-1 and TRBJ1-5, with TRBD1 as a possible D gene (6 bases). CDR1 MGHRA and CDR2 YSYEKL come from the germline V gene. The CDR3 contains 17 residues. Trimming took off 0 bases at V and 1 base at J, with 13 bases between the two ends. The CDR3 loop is CASSQDAGGGSNQPQHF. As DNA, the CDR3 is TGCGCCAGCAGCCAAGATGCGGGGGGGGGCAGCAATCAGCCCCAGCATTTT.

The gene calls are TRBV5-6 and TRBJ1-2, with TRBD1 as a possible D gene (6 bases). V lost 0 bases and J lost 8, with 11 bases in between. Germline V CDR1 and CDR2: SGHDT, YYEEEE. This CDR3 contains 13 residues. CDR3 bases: TGTGCCAGCAGCTTGGTACAGGGAAAAGGCTACACCTTC. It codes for CASSLVQGKGYTF.

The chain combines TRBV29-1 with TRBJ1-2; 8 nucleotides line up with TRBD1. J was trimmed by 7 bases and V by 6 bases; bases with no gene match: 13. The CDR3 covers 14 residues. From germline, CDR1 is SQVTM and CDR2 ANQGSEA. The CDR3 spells CSVGAGTGLVGYTF. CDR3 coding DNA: TGCAGCGTGGGGGCCGGGACAGGTCTAGTTGGCTACACCTTC.

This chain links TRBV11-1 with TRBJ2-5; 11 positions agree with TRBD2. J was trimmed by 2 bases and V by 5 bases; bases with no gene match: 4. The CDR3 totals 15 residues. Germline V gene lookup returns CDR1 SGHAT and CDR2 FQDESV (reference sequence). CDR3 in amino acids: CASSRTSGPQETQYF. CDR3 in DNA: TGTGCCAGCAGCCGGACTAGCGGGCCACAAGAGACCCAGTACTTC.

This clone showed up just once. The CDR3 DNA sequence: TGTGCCATCAGGGCACAAATTTTAGAAACTGAAGCTTTCTTT. It codes for CAIRAQILETEAFF. The chain uses TRBV10-3 and TRBJ1-1; D unclear. The CDR3 is made up of 14 amino acids. Deletions cut 6 bases from V and 5 bases from J, with 16 bases between. Germline lookup yields CDR1 ENHRY and CDR2 SYGVKD.

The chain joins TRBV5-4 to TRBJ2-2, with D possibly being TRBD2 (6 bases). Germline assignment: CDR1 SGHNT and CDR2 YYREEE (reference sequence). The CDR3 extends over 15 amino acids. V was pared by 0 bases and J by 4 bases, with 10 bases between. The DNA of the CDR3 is TGTGCCAGCAGCTTGGGGGGGGAGAGCACCGGGGAGCTGTTTTTT. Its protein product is CASSLGGESTGELFF.

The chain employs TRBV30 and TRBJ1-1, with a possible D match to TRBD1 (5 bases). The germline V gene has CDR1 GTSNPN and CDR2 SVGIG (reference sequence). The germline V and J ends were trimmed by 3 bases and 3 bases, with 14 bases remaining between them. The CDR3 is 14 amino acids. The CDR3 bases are TGTGCCTGGAGCCTAGGGACCTCGGACACTGAAGCTTTCTTT. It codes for CAWSLGTSDTEAFF.

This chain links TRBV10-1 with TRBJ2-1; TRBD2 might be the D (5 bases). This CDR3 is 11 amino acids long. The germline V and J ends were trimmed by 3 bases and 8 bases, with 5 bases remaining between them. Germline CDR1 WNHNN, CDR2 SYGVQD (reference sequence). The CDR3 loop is CASSDGDEQFF. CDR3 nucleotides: TGCGCCAGCAGTGACGGGGATGAGCAGTTCTTC.

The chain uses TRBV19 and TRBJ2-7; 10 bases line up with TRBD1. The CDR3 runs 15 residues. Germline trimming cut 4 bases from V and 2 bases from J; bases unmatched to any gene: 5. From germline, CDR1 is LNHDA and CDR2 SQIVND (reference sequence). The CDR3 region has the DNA TGTGCCAGTAGTACCCGGGACAGGGGACCCTACGAGCAGTACTTC. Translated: CASSTRDRGPYEQYF.

The CDR3 is CASSEKAGTGELFF. In nucleotides, the CDR3 is TGCGCCAGCAGCGAGAAGGCGGGCACCGGGGAGCTGTTTTTT. V is TRBV5-1 and J is TRBJ2-2; D might be TRBD2 (5 bases). Trimming removed 4 bases at V and 4 bases at J, with 11 bases between. The V gene's germline CDR1 is SGHRS and CDR2 YFSETQ. The CDR3 covers 14 residues.

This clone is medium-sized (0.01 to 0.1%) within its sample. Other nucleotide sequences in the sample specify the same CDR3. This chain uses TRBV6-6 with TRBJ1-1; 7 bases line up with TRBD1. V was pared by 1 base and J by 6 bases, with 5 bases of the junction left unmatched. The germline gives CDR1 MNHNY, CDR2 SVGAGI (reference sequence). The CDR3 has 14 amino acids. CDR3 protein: CASSYFRGQAEAFF. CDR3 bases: TGTGCCAGCAGTTACTTTCGTGGACAGGCTGAAGCTTTCTTT.

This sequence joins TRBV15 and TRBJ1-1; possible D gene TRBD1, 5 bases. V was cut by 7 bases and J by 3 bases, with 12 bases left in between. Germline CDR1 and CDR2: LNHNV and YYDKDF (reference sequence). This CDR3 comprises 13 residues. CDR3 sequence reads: CATKRGGDTEAFF. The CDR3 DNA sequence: TGTGCCACCAAGAGGGGCGGGGACACTGAAGCTTTCTTT.